This passage covers 24 T cell receptor beta chains from one sample sequenced in a study of blood T cells in healthy people across ages. Alongside a J-beta primer mix, a sample-barcoded 5' primer served in a second PCR lasting roughly 7 to 11 cycles. TCRdb redid the calling of the 5' RACE reads with MiXCR, one entry per CDR3 protein. The repertoire has some 1,800,000 distinct CDR3 sequences, roughly two fifths of them found once; the top ten carry under 30%. Sequences were obtained from blood. These receptors came from a human donor in good health.

This clonotype was detected a few times. The V and J genes are TRBV2 and TRBJ2-5, with 9 bases lining up with TRBD1. With the DNA end fitting TRBJ2-7 better, the J assignment may be wrong. The CDR3 runs 15 residues. The germline CDR1 and CDR2 sequences are SNHLY and FYNNEI. The chain's CDR3 is CASSAPGTGNYEQYF. In DNA form, the CDR3 reads TGTGCCAGCTCTGCTCCCGGGACAGGGAACTACGAGCAGTACTTC.

The V call is TRBV4-2, the J call TRBJ2-5; 8 bases agree with TRBD2. The CDR3 contains 16 residues. V shed 0 bases and J 5 bases; nucleotides not matched to a gene: 8. Germline assignment: CDR1 LGHNA and CDR2 YNFKEQ. The CDR3 DNA reads TGTGCCAGCAGCCAAGAGAACAGCGGGGGTTGGGAGACCCAGTACTTC. Its translation: CASSQENSGGWETQYF.

In its sample, this clonotype was seen a few times. This chain connects TRBV6-1 to TRBJ1-2; 8 bases agree with TRBD1. V was pared by 4 bases and J by 6 bases, with 7 bases of the junction left unmatched. Germline assignment: CDR1 MNHNS and CDR2 SASEGT. CDR3 length: 14 residues. Written as DNA, the CDR3 is TGTGCCAGCAGTGTTCGACAGGGGTCGGATGGCTACACCTTC. Protein product: CASSVRQGSDGYTF.

This clonotype was seen only a few times. V usage is TRBV4-3 and J usage is TRBJ2-7; TRBD1 matches at 7 bases. Germline V gene sequence: CDR1 LGHNA, CDR2 YSLEER. The CDR3 sequence is 17 residues long. J lost 0 bases, V lost 4 bases, and 12 bases had no gene match. In DNA form, the CDR3 reads TGCGCCAGCAGCCTTGCACTTGGACAGGCCAGCTCCTACGAGCAGTACTTC. This sequence encodes CASSLALGQASSYEQYF.

The rearrangement links TRBV29-1 to TRBJ2-7; unclear D gene. The V and J ends lost 0 bases and 2 bases respectively, with 8 bases between them. The CDR3 extends over 13 amino acids. Germline loops: CDR1 SQVTM, CDR2 ANQGSEA. CDR3 amino acids: CSVEDKGTYEQYF. The CDR3 DNA is TGCAGCGTTGAAGATAAAGGAACCTACGAGCAGTACTTC.

The chain couples TRBV18 to TRBJ2-5; 9 bases line up with TRBD1. The CDR3 contains 15 residues. The trim removed 3 bases at V and 3 bases at J, leaving 5 bases unmatched. Germline CDR1 KGHSH, CDR2 LQKENI. CDR3 region: CASSPRTGEKETQYF. The CDR3 DNA reads as TGTGCCAGCTCACCCCGGACAGGGGAGAAAGAGACCCAGTACTTC.

This clonotype has a handful of counts. The chain carries TRBV12-3 or TRBV12-4 and TRBJ1-2, with 9 bases that match TRBD1. The CDR3 covers 15 residues. Germline trimming cut 6 bases from V and 8 bases from J; bases unmatched to any gene: 13. The CDR3 protein is CASRTMGQGTLGYTF. The CDR3 DNA reads TGTGCCAGCAGAACAATGGGACAGGGAACCCTCGGCTACACCTTC.

This clonotype was found a few times. V is TRBV7-9 and J is TRBJ2-7, with D unresolved. Germline-derived CDR1 and CDR2 are SEHNR and FQNEAQ (reference sequence). The CDR3 has 14 amino acids. The V end was cut by 4 bases, the J end by 0 bases, with 10 bases between. The CDR3: CASSSVDGSYEQYF. The CDR3 bases are TGTGCCAGCAGCTCGGTGGACGGCTCCTACGAGCAGTACTTC.

In nucleotides, the CDR3 is TGCGCCAGCAGCCAAGTACTAAGGCCCGGGAGCTATGGCTACACCTTC. It codes for CASSQVLRPGSYGYTF. The chain couples TRBV4-1 to TRBJ1-2; no firm D call. Germline V gene lookup returns CDR1 MGHRA and CDR2 YSYEKL. This CDR3 has 16 residues. V was cut by 1 base and J by 4 bases, with 16 bases left in between.

This clonotype was seen a handful of times. V and J are TRBV6-5 and TRBJ2-7, with D unresolved. Trimming stripped 0 bases from V and 1 base from J, with 7 bases between. Per the germline V gene, CDR1 is MNHEY and CDR2 is SVGAGI. This CDR3 is built from 14 residues. CDR3 in DNA: TGTGCCAGCAGTTACTCCCACGGGTCCTACGAGCAGTACTTC. Amino acid sequence: CASSYSHGSYEQYF.

This clonotype has just a few counts. The chain couples TRBV4-3 to TRBJ2-1; D call uncertain. Germline lookup yields CDR1 LGHNA and CDR2 YSLEER. The V end was cut by 1 base, the J end by 1 base, with 5 bases between. The CDR3 is 14 residues long. CDR3 DNA sequence: TGCGCCAGCAGCCAAGTTGTTTCCTACAATGAGCAGTTCTTC. This gives the protein CASSQVVSYNEQFF.

This clonotype was counted between two and nine times. The chain joins TRBV28 to TRBJ2-1, with D perhaps given as TRBD1 or TRBD2 (6 bases each). The germline V gene has CDR1 MDHEN and CDR2 SYDVKM. Trimming left V 6 bases short and J 7 bases short, with 13 bases between. The CDR3 runs to 13 residues. The CDR3 DNA sequence: TGTGCCAGCAGCCGGAGGGGGTTAAATGAGCAGTTCTTC. Residues: CASSRRGLNEQFF.

The chain recombines TRBV20-1 with TRBJ1-4; D not certain. This CDR3 contains 11 residues. Germline V lookup: CDR1 DFQATT, CDR2 SNEGSKA (reference sequence). Trimming shortened V by 6 bases and J by 7 bases, and 9 bases separated the two germline ends. Written as DNA, the CDR3 is TGCAGTGCAACCCGGGGTGAAAAACTGTTTTTT. It translates to CSATRGEKLFF.

This chain links TRBV20-1 with TRBJ2-5; D is ambiguous. V lost 3 bases to trimming and J lost 2 bases, with 7 bases between them. The CDR3 contains 12 residues. In germline, CDR1 is DFQATT, CDR2 SNEGSKA (reference sequence). CDR3 DNA: TGCAGTGCTAGGTACCAGCAAGAGACCCAGTACTTC. Residues: CSARYQQETQYF.

Only a few counts were recorded for this clonotype. The chain links TRBV21-1 to TRBJ2-5. TRBV21-1 represents a pseudogene. The CDR3 runs 13 residues. CDR3 protein: CASSKGGIKTQYF. In nucleotides, the CDR3 is TGTGCCAGCAGCAAAGGCGGCATAAAGACCCAGTACTTC.

This clonotype has only a few counts. J is TRBJ2-7 and V is TRBV6-1; TRBD2 aligns across 16 bases. The J call is uncertain, as TRBJ2-5 better fits the DNA end. Germline V gene sequence: CDR1 MNHNS, CDR2 SASEGT. The CDR3 runs to 17 residues. CDR3 in amino acids: CASSRGTSGGVGETQYF. As DNA, the CDR3 is TGTGCCAGCAGTAGGGGGACTAGCGGGGGGGTCGGCGAGACCCAGTACTTC.

The chain employs TRBV7-9 and TRBJ1-1; D perhaps matches TRBD1 (6 bases). There are 15 residues in the CDR3. Trimming cost V 3 bases and J 1 base, with 12 bases left between them. The germline CDR1 and CDR2 sequences are SEHNR and FQNEAQ (reference sequence). The chain's CDR3 is CASSFLDSKNTEAFF. In DNA, the CDR3 is TGTGCCAGCAGCTTTCTGGACAGCAAGAACACTGAAGCTTTCTTT.

The chain carries TRBV7-8 and TRBJ2-2; D tentatively reads TRBD1 or TRBD2 (5 bases each). The V end lost 4 bases, the J end lost 4 bases, and 19 bases lay between the germline ends. Looked up from germline, CDR1 is SGHVS and CDR2 is FQNEAQ. The CDR3 extends over 17 amino acids. CDR3 DNA: TGTGCCAGCAGCTCCACGTATGGGGGATTGGCCACCGGGGAGCTGTTTTTT. Translation: CASSSTYGGLATGELFF. Drawing the rest from reference TRBV7-8 and TRBJ2-2, the complete variable domain is GAGVSQSPRYKVAKRGQDVALRCDPISGHVSLFWYQQALGQGPEFLTYFQNEAQLDKSGLPSDRFFAERPEGSVSTLKIQRTQQEDSAVYLCASSSTYGGLATGELFFGEGSRLTVL.

In this sample, this clonotype turned up a few times. One end of the junction is discordant with germline, which a read error may explain. The V and J genes are TRBV5-1 and TRBJ2-1; TRBD2 agrees at 9 bases. The length of the CDR3 is 15 residues. In germline, CDR1 is SGHRS, CDR2 YFSETQ. In DNA, the CDR3 is TGCGCCAACAGCCCTGGGACTAGCTCCCTCGATGAGCAGTTCTTC. Encoded protein: CANSPGTSSLDEQFF. Full variable domain (missing parts from reference TRBV5-1 and TRBJ2-1): KAGVTQTPRYLIKTRGQQVTLSCSPISGHRSVSWYQQTPGQGLQFLFEYFSETQRNKGNFPGRFSGRQFSNSRSEMNVSTLELGDSALYLCANSPGTSSLDEQFFGPGTRLTVL.

The chain is built from TRBV15 and TRBJ2-3, with TRBD1 as a possible D gene (5 bases). The CDR3 runs 15 residues. V gave up 5 bases and J gave up 2 bases, with 14 bases separating them. The germline V gene has CDR1 LNHNV and CDR2 YYDKDF (reference sequence). This CDR3 is CATSPRRGSTDTQYF. The CDR3 DNA reads TGTGCCACCAGCCCTCGAAGGGGCTCCACAGATACGCAGTATTTT.

This clonotype was counted once. The gene calls are TRBV4-1 and TRBJ2-1; 7 nucleotides align to TRBD1. This CDR3 is built from 15 residues. Trimming removed 3 bases from V and 6 bases from J; junction bases left unmatched: 8. Germline V gene sequence: CDR1 MGHRA, CDR2 YSYEKL. The CDR3 here is CASSHDPRQGNEQFF. The CDR3, as DNA: TGCGCCAGCAGCCACGACCCCCGACAGGGCAATGAGCAGTTCTTC.

The gene calls are TRBV7-3 and TRBJ2-2; a weak D match, TRBD2 (6 bases). There are 14 residues in the CDR3. Germline assignment: CDR1 SGHTA and CDR2 FQGTGA. V lost 5 bases to trimming and J lost 4 bases, with 11 bases between them. This chain's CDR3 is CASSATGGTGELFF. The CDR3 nucleotides are TGTGCCAGCAGCGCTACCGGGGGCACCGGGGAGCTGTTTTTT.

This chain links TRBV29-1 with TRBJ2-1, with 8 bases aligning to TRBD1. This CDR3 has 13 amino acids. The J segment lost 9 bases and the V segment lost 3 bases, leaving 7 bases of the junction unmatched. Germline V gene data show CDR1 as SQVTM and CDR2 as ANQGSEA. CDR3: CSVDILQGVEQFF. The DNA for the CDR3 is TGCAGCGTTGATATTTTACAGGGGGTTGAGCAGTTCTTC.

There are a few counts of this clonotype. The rearrangement links TRBV4-3 to TRBJ2-1, with TRBD2 identical over 16 bases. The V gene end was trimmed by 8 bases and the J gene end by 5 bases; junction bases not matched to a gene: 6. The CDR3 is 16 residues long. In germline, CDR1 is LGHNA, CDR2 YSLEER. The CDR3 loop is CASGRGTSGGDNEQFF. The CDR3 coding sequence is TGCGCCAGCGGCCGGGGGACTAGCGGGGGGGACAATGAGCAGTTCTTC.